The 7 T cell receptor beta chains below were found in one sample sequenced in a study of CD8 T cells in ankylosing spondylitis. Whole-study findings and limits: A motif in TCR beta, a set of 8 or 9 highly homologous variants, appeared characteristic of ankylosing spondylitis blood.

No antigens are known for them. TCRdb itself ran the 5' RACE reads through MiXCR, one entry per CDR3 protein. The sample records about 510,000 distinct CDR3 sequences, 5.3% being singletons. The sequencing sample was made of blood, either unsorted or a sorted T cell fraction (not recorded which). The receptors stem from a male donor with ankylosing spondylitis.

This clonotype was detected ten times or more. The CDR3 bases are TGTGCCAGCAGCTTAACGATGGGGGGTGAAGCTTTCTTT. It specifies CASSLTMGGEAFF. This sequence joins TRBV7-3 and TRBJ1-1, with D perhaps TRBD1 (5 bases). The germline V and J ends were trimmed by 0 bases and 7 bases, with 9 bases remaining between them. Germline loops: CDR1 SGHTA, CDR2 FQGTGA. This CDR3 contains 13 residues.

V and J are TRBV27 and TRBJ2-7; D not resolved. The CDR3 loop spans 14 amino acids. The V gene's germline CDR1 is MNHEY and CDR2 SMNVEV (reference sequence). Deletions cut 1 base from V and 0 bases from J, with 7 bases between. Written as DNA, the CDR3 is TGTGCCAGCAGTTTATTGGGCAACTCCTACGAGCAGTACTTC. Amino acids: CASSLLGNSYEQYF.

The table lists this clonotype with many counts. The DNA for the CDR3 is TGTGCCAGCAGCCCCGGACATGGCTACACCTTC. Translation: CASSPGHGYTF. The V call is TRBV7-4, the J call TRBJ1-2, with no clear D. CDR3 size: 11 residues. V lost 5 bases and J 6 bases, leaving 7 bases between the germline ends. Germline assignment: CDR1 SGHVT and CDR2 SQSDAQ.

This clonotype was seen only a few times. The rearrangement links TRBV24-1 to TRBJ2-3, with TRBD1 as a possible D gene (6 bases). CDR3 length: 16 residues. With 4 bases removed from V and 2 bases from J, the gap between germline ends came to 15 bases. CDR1 is KGHDR, CDR2 SFDVKD, per germline. The CDR3 DNA reads as TGTGCCACCAGTGAAGGGGGAACCCAACACACAGATACGCAGTATTTT. It specifies CATSEGGTQHTDTQYF.

This clonotype was found many times. The rearrangement uses TRBV7-2 and TRBJ1-4, with TRBD1 matching 8 bases. The CDR3 is made up of 15 amino acids. The junction had 10 bases not matched to a gene; V was cut back by 5 bases and J by 8 bases. Germline CDR1 and CDR2: SGHTA and FQGNSA. The CDR3 DNA reads TGTGCCAGCAGCCGGCAGGGGGCCTCAGGGGAAAAACTGTTTTTT. This translates into CASSRQGASGEKLFF. Supplemented by reference TRBV7-2 and TRBJ1-4, the full variable domain reads GAGVSQSPSNKVTEKGKDVELRCDPISGHTALYWYRQSLGQGLEFLIYFQGNSAPDKSGLPSDRFSAERTGGSVSTLTIQRTQQEDSAVYLCASSRQGASGEKLFFGSGTQLSVL.

This clonotype was seen at least ten times. The V gene is TRBV5-4, the J gene TRBJ2-4, with D maybe TRBD1 (6 bases). Germline CDR1 is SGHNT and CDR2 is YYREEE (reference sequence). V was shortened by 3 bases and J by 4 bases, with 14 bases between the two germline ends. The CDR3 extends over 15 amino acids. The CDR3 region is CASSSNSRGKNIQYF. The CDR3 coding sequence is TGTGCCAGCAGCTCGAACTCAAGGGGGAAAAACATTCAGTACTTC.

This clonotype was recorded many times. The chain couples TRBV7-8 to TRBJ1-5, with TRBD1 as a possible D gene (5 bases). The CDR3 length is 17 residues. Trimming cost V 1 base and J 11 bases, with 24 bases left between them. The V gene's germline CDR1 is SGHVS and CDR2 FQNEAQ. The CDR3 DNA sequence: TGTGCCAGCAGCTTAGATCCAGGCAGGGCAAATCTTCTGGCCCAGCATTTT. Protein sequence: CASSLDPGRANLLAQHF.